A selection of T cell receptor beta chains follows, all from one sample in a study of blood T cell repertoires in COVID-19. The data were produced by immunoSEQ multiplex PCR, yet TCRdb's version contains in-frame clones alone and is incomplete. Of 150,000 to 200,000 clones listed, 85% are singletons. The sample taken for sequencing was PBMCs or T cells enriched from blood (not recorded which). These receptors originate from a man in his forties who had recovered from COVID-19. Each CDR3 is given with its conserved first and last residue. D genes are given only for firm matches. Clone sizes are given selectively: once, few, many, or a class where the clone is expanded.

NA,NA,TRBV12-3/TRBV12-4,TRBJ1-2,CASSLQGDYGYTF,TGTGCCAGCAGCTTACAGGGTGACTATGGCTACACCTTC
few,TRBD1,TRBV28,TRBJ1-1,CASSWDPDRGGTEAFF,TGTGCCAGCAGTTGGGACCCGGACAGGGGGGGCACTGAAGCTTTCTTT
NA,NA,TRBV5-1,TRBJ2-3,CASSPAGDTQYF,TGCGCCAGCAGCCCGGCGGGAGATACGCAGTATTTT
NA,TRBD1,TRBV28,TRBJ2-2,CASIRGGTGINTGELFF,TGTGCCAGCATACGAGGAGGGACAGGGATTAACACCGGGGAGCTGTTTTTT
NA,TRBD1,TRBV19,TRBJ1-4,CASAGQGNEKLFF,TGTGCCAGTGCTGGACAGGGTAATGAAAAACTGTTTTTT
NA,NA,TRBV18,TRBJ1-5,CASSPPTGVDQPQHF,TGTGCCAGCTCACCACCTACGGGAGTGGATCAGCCCCAGCATTTT
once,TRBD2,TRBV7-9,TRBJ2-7,CASSNQLAGRGDEQYF,TGTGCCAGCAGCAACCAACTAGCGGGCCGGGGGGACGAGCAGTACTTC
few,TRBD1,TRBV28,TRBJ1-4,CASRGQVGEKLFF,TGTGCCAGCAGGGGACAGGTGGGAGAAAAACTGTTTTTT
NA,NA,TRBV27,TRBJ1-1,CASSGEGGTEAFF,TGTGCCAGCTCGGGGGAGGGAGGGACTGAAGCTTTCTTT
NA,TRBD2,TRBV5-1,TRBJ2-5,CASSSSPGGTETQYF,TGCGCCAGCAGCTCGTCCCCGGGGGGGACGGAGACCCAGTACTTC
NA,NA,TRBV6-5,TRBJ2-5,CAIGAGIEETQYF,TGTGCCATTGGGGCGGGGATCGAAGAGACCCAGTACTTC
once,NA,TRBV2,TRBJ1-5,CASSVDGANQPQHF,TGTGCCAGCAGTGTTGACGGAGCAAATCAGCCCCAGCATTTT
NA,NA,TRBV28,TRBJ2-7,CASSPGSDEQYF,TGTGCCAGCAGTCCAGGGTCGGACGAGCAGTACTTC
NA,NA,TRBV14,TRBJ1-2,CASSQDPGGYTF,TGTGCCAGCAGCCAAGATCCTGGCGGCTACACCTTC
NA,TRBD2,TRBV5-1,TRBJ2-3,CASSLGASGRVGTDTQYF,TGCGCCAGCAGCTTGGGTGCTAGCGGGAGAGTAGGCACAGATACGCAGTATTTT
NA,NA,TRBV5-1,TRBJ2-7,CASSFFQGSYEQYF,TGCGCCAGCAGCTTTTTCCAGGGTAGCTACGAGCAGTACTTC
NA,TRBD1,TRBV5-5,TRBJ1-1,CASSLRDSGYTEAFF,TGTGCCAGCAGCTTGAGGGACAGCGGCTATACTGAAGCTTTCTTT
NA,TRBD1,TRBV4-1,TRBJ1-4,CASSQDGGQGYEKLFF,TGCGCCAGCAGCCAAGATGGTGGACAGGGTTATGAAAAACTGTTTTTT
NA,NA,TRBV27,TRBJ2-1,CASSLTQTSTYNEQFF,TGTGCCAGCAGTTTGACACAGACCAGTACCTACAATGAGCAGTTCTTC
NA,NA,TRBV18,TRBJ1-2,CASSPTGDYGYTF,TGTGCCAGCTCACCAACGGGGGACTACGGCTACACCTTC
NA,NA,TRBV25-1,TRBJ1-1,CACTAQNTEAFF,TGTGCCTGTACAGCTCAGAACACTGAAGCTTTCTTT
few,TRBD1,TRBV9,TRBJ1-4,CASSPQSGAGGTNEKLFF,TGTGCCAGCAGCCCTCAATCGGGTGCAGGGGGAACTAATGAAAAACTGTTTTTT
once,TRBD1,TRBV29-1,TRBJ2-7,CSVVRLTGGEGEQYF,TGCAGCGTCGTCAGACTGACAGGGGGTGAAGGCGAGCAGTACTTC
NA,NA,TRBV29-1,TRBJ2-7,CSIVGVSYEQYF,TGCAGCATCGTAGGGGTCTCCTACGAGCAGTACTTC
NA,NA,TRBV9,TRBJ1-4,CASSATVTGTATNEKLFF,TGTGCCAGCAGCGCGACAGTTACGGGGACTGCAACTAATGAAAAACTGTTTTTT
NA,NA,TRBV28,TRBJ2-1,CATRGETYNEQFF,TGTGCCACCAGGGGCGAGACCTACAATGAGCAGTTCTTC
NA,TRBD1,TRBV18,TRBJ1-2,CASSPGTDYGYTF,TGTGCCAGCTCACCAGGGACAGACTATGGCTACACCTTC
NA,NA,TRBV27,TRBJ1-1,CASSFRGRNTEAFF,TGTGCCAGCAGTTTTAGGGGTAGGAACACTGAAGCTTTCTTT
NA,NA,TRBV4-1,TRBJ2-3,CASRQDDGNTQYF,TGCGCCAGCAGACAAGACGACGGGAATACGCAGTATTTT
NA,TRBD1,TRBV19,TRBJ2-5,CASSRGTDKQETQYF,TGTGCCAGTAGTAGAGGGACAGATAAACAAGAGACCCAGTACTTC
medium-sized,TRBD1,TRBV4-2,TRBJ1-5,CASSQGDRDSSNQPQHF,TGTGCCAGCAGCCAAGGGGACAGGGACAGTAGCAATCAGCCCCAGCATTTT
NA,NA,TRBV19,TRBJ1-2,CASSSNLVANYGYTF,TGTGCCAGTAGTTCAAACCTAGTAGCTAACTATGGCTACACCTTC
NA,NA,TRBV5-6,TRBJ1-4,CASTLGGWTNEKLFF,TGTGCCAGCACCCTCGGGGGGTGGACTAATGAAAAACTGTTTTTT
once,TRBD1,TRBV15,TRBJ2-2,CATSRWDSNTGELFF,TGTGCCACCAGCAGATGGGACAGTAACACCGGGGAGCTGTTTTTT
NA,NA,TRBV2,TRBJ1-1,CASTQEQAGTEAFF,TGTGCCAGCACCCAAGAACAAGCAGGGACTGAAGCTTTCTTT
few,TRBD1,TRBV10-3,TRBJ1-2,CAISEETGWYYGYTF,TGTGCCATCAGTGAGGAGACAGGGTGGTATTATGGCTACACCTTC
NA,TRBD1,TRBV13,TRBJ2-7,CASSPTGAGEQYF,TGTGCCAGCAGCCCAACAGGGGCAGGCGAGCAGTACTTC
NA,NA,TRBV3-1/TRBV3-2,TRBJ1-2,CASSQVTSRGSGYTF,TGTGCCAGCAGCCAAGTTACCTCCAGGGGCTCTGGCTACACCTTC
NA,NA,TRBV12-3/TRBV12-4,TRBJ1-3,CASTPIGNTIYF,TGTGCCAGCACCCCTATTGGAAACACCATATATTTT
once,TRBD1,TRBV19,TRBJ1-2,CASSIQQGGGHGYTF,TGTGCCAGTAGTATCCAACAGGGGGGAGGCCATGGCTACACCTTC
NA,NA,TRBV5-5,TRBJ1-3,CASSLDLGSTIYF,TGTGCCAGCAGCTTGGACCTTGGGAGCACCATATATTTT
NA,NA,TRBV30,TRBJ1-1,CAWEKKQGHTEAFF,TGTGCCTGGGAAAAAAAGCAGGGTCACACTGAAGCTTTCTTT
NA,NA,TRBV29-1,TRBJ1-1,CSVRGRMNTEAFF,TGCAGCGTTCGGGGGAGAATGAACACTGAAGCTTTCTTT
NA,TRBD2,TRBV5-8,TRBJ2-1,CASSLARLAGVYNEQFF,TGTGCCAGCAGCTTAGCCAGACTAGCGGGAGTCTACAATGAGCAGTTCTTC
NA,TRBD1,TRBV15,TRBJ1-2,CATSRGPHTGGVNYGYTF,TGTGCCACCAGCAGAGGTCCGCATACAGGGGGCGTCAACTATGGCTACACCTTC
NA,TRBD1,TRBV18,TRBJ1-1,CASSPQGADTEAFF,TGTGCCAGCTCACCACAGGGGGCGGACACTGAAGCTTTCTTT
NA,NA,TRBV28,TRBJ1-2,CASSPRWTDNYGYTF,TGTGCCAGCAGTCCCCGGTGGACAGACAACTATGGCTACACCTTC
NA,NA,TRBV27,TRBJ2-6,CATQTVSGANVLTF,TGTGCCACACAGACAGTTTCTGGGGCCAACGTCCTGACTTTC